Here is one T cell receptor beta chain with its context. The CDR3 sequence is 17 residues long. These data originate in a study of blood T cell repertoires in COVID-19. Authors' analysis steps: Amplification from reference gene primers served as the basis for estimated nucleated cell counts. The table came from immunoSEQ multiplex PCR; TCRdb's copy has only in-frame clones and leaves some out. V and J calls and clone size are given by that table; D and trimming were obtained from the DNA. The repertoire holds 37,000 or so clones, with about 88% as singletons. Sequencing was carried out using peripheral blood. The sequence was collected from a man aged 60 to 75 with active COVID-19. This chain links TRBV21-1 with TRBJ2-6; no DNA check was done on the table's D call, TRBD1. TRBV21-1 is designated a pseudogene. DNA of the CDR3: TGTGCCAGCAGCAAAGGGGGACAGGTCTCTGGGGCCAACGTCCTGACTTTC. It encodes CASSKGGQVSGANVLTF.